This passage covers 10 T cell receptor beta chains from one sample sequenced in a study of blood T cell repertoires in COVID-19. TCRdb keeps only in-frame clones here, not all; method: immunoSEQ multiplex PCR. The sample shows 300,000 to 500,000 clones, 85% to 90% of them seen only once. The specimen was PBMCs or T cells enriched from blood (not recorded which). The origin of the receptors is a woman aged 25 to 39 with acute COVID-19.

The CDR3 spells CAWSAVLGLQPLHF. The DNA for the CDR3 is TGTGCCTGGAGTGCTGTCTTGGGGCTCCAACCCCTCCACTTT. The chain recombines TRBV30 with TRBJ1-6; maybe TRBD1 (5 bases). V was clipped by 1 base and J by 12 bases, with 16 bases between them. CDR1 and CDR2 (germline): GTSNPN, SVGIG (reference sequence). This CDR3 spans 14 amino acids.

The chain combines TRBV3-1 (or the pseudogene TRBV3-2) with TRBJ2-1; tentatively, D is TRBD1 (5 bases). Trimming shortened V by 4 bases and J by 13 bases, and 17 bases separated the two germline ends. CDR1 and CDR2 from the germline V gene are LGHDT and YNNKEL (reference sequence). This CDR3 region has 13 residues. CDR3 loop: CASSPVSLTAQFF. CDR3 coding DNA: TGTGCCAGCAGCCCCGTTTCGCTGACAGCCCAGTTCTTC.

There are a few counts of this clone. The chain links TRBV2 to TRBJ1-2; 11 bases agree with TRBD1. Germline CDR1 reads SNHLY; CDR2 reads FYNNEI. Trimming cost V 6 bases and J 8 bases; bases outside gene matches: 14. There are 16 residues in the CDR3. CDR3 nucleotides: TGTGCCAGCAGACCCAGGACAGGGGGCCAGCCTTACGGCTACACCTTC. Translated: CASRPRTGGQPYGYTF.

The chain couples TRBV5-5 to TRBJ2-7; tentative D call: TRBD2 (8 bases). This CDR3 has 19 residues. V lost 3 bases, J lost 4 bases, and 29 bases lay in between. CDR1 is SGHKS and CDR2 is YYEKEE in the germline V gene (reference sequence). The CDR3 DNA reads as TGTGCCAGCAGCTGGCCTGACAGGGCGTCGGGAGGGAGTCGATACGAGCAGTACTTC. Translated, it gives CASSWPDRASGGSRYEQYF.

The CDR3 loop is CATSRDRQGGRGYTF. The CDR3 coding sequence is TGTGCCACCAGCAGAGATCGACAGGGAGGACGTGGCTACACCTTC. The chain carries TRBV15 and TRBJ1-2; 7 bases align to TRBD1. The V gene end was trimmed by 0 bases and the J gene end by 7 bases; junction bases not matched to a gene: 8. The germline V gene encodes CDR1 LNHNV and CDR2 YYDKDF (reference sequence). The CDR3 loop spans 15 amino acids.

The V call is TRBV11-2, the J call TRBJ2-2; maybe TRBD2 (5 bases). Germline loops: CDR1 SGHAT, CDR2 FQNNGV. The ends were cut back, 2 bases at V and 4 bases at J, with 14 bases in the middle. The length of the CDR3 is 16 residues. The chain's CDR3 is CASSLRTESSTGELFF. Written as DNA, the CDR3 is TGTGCCAGCAGCTTAAGGACTGAAAGCAGCACCGGGGAGCTGTTTTTT. The variable domain in full, with the rest retrieved from reference TRBV11-2 and TRBJ2-2, is EAGVAQSPRYKIIEKRQSVAFWCNPISGHATLYWYQQILGQGPKLLIQFQNNGVVDDSQLPKDRFSAERLKGVDSTLKIQPAKLEDSAVYLCASSLRTESSTGELFFGEGSRLTVL.

The chain links TRBV19 to TRBJ1-5; 7 bases are shared with TRBD1. The CDR3 covers 15 residues. Looked up from germline, CDR1 is LNHDA and CDR2 is SQIVND (reference sequence). The J segment lost 4 bases and the V segment lost 0 bases, leaving 3 bases of the junction unmatched. The CDR3 DNA reads as TGTGCCAGTAGTATAGATCAGGGGGAGAATCAGCCCCAGCATTTT. This translates into CASSIDQGENQPQHF.

The V and J genes are TRBV30 and TRBJ2-3; 8 bases are shared with TRBD1. The CDR3 totals 15 residues. Germline assignment: CDR1 GTSNPN and CDR2 SVGIG (reference sequence). Losses at the gene ends were 6 bases for V and 6 bases for J; bases not matched to a gene: 14. The CDR3 loop reads CACASPGQAGDTQYF. CDR3 bases: TGTGCCTGCGCGAGCCCGGGACAGGCAGGGGATACGCAGTATTTT.

In DNA form, the CDR3 reads TGCGCCAGCAGCTTGTCCCAGCGGGGGCCGTTGGAGCAGTTCTTC. Translation: CASSLSQRGPLEQFF. V and J are TRBV5-1 and TRBJ2-1; 8 nucleotides match TRBD2. Looked up from germline, CDR1 is SGHRS and CDR2 is YFSETQ. J was trimmed by 10 bases and V by 1 base; bases with no gene match: 10. This CDR3 region has 15 residues.

The chain is built from TRBV30 and TRBJ2-7, with D perhaps matching TRBD2 (6 bases). V was pared by 4 bases and J by 0 bases, with 13 bases between. The length of the CDR3 is 14 residues. The germline gives CDR1 GTSNPN, CDR2 SVGIG (reference sequence). CDR3 in amino acids: CAWKSGDGSYEQYF. CDR3 DNA: TGTGCCTGGAAATCGGGGGACGGCTCCTACGAGCAGTACTTC.